The rows below give T cell receptor beta chains drawn from one sample of a study of OX40 agonist ivuxolimab in advanced cancers. Measured with immunoSEQ multiplex PCR; TCRdb has only the in-frame clones, and not every one. The sample has more than 100,000 clones, 90% to 95% seen once; the top ten hold approximately 0.15%. Sequenced here: CD4+ or CD8+ T cells sorted from blood, sampled in a trial of the OX40 agonist ivuxolimab. The receptors shown here come from an adult with an advanced solid tumor such as melanoma, head and neck, liver or kidney cancer. CDR3s include the opening cysteine and the closing phenylalanine or tryptophan. Each record gives: J gene, CDR3 length, V gene, CDR3 protein.

TRBJ1-4	14	TRBV5-6	CASSSGTGYEKLFF
TRBJ2-5	12	TRBV5-1	CASRGGRETQYF
TRBJ1-2	14	TRBV27	CASSLGTGAYGYTF
TRBJ1-6	17	TRBV30	CAWSVRGLGVYNSPLHF
TRBJ1-2	17	TRBV7-9	CASSRGAVSGGNYGYTF
TRBJ1-1	13	TRBV6-5	CASTRTGNTEAFF
TRBJ2-7	14	TRBV12-5	CASGLGNQGYEQYF
TRBJ2-7	16	TRBV27	CASIHEGRAAPYEQYF
TRBJ2-1	14	TRBV27	CASSLSSAGDEQFF
TRBJ1-6	16	TRBV9	CASSAYPGQGNSPLHF
TRBJ1-1	14	TRBV6-6	CASSYASWDTEAFF
TRBJ1-4	15	TRBV7-8	CASSLAWLLNEKLFF
TRBJ2-1	14	TRBV2	CASIGDDHYNEQFF
TRBJ2-5	14	TRBV18	CASSPRLGVETQYF
TRBJ2-5	11	TRBV5-1	CASSLVETQYF
TRBJ2-1	15	TRBV7-6	CASSRTSGRTNEQFF
TRBJ2-7	15	TRBV9	CASSIGQGITYEQYF
TRBJ1-3	17	TRBV28	CASSLSPPASSGNTIYF
TRBJ2-3	16	TRBV25-1	CASSELGGRSGDTQYF
TRBJ1-1	14	TRBV7-9	CASSLTDRNTEAFF
TRBJ2-1	16	TRBV19	CASSSWDYLTNNEQFF
TRBJ1-6	17	TRBV5-1	CASSLRQGGNQGSPLHF
TRBJ2-7	13	TRBV7-9	CASSFRQPDEQYF
TRBJ2-7	14	TRBV11-2	CASSLDQLVYEQYF
TRBJ1-5	15	TRBV6-5	CASSIPGNSNQPQHF
TRBJ2-7	16	TRBV18	CASSPGGDRSSYGQYF
TRBJ1-1	12	TRBV30	CAWTPWATEAFF
TRBJ1-2	15	TRBV5-1	CASSLAQGRMHGYTF
TRBJ2-2	12	TRBV28	CASSLGTGELFF
TRBJ2-2	14	TRBV11-2	CASSLGGVTGELFF
TRBJ1-4	11	TRBV6-1	CASLFLEKLFF
TRBJ2-2	12	TRBV6-5	CASRPNTGELFF
TRBJ1-5	15	TRBV11-2	CASSHRTGSHQPQHF
TRBJ1-2	14	TRBV5-4	CASSIGLLNYGYTF